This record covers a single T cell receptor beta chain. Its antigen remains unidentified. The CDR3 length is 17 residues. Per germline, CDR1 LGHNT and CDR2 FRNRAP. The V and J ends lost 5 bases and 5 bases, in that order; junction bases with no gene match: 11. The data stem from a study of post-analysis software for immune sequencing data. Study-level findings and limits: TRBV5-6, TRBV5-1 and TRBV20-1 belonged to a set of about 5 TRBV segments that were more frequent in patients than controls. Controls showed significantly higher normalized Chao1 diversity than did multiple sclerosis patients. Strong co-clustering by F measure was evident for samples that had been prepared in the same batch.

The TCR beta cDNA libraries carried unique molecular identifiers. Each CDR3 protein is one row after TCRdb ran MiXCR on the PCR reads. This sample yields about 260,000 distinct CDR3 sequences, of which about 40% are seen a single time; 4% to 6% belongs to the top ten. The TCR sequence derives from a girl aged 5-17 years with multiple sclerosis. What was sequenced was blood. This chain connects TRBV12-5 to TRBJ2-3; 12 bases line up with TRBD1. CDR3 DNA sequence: TGTGCTAGTGGTGTCCCGGGACAGGGGGCAGCGGGAGATACGCAGTATTTT. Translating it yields CASGVPGQGAAGDTQYF.